This is a list of T cell receptor beta chains from one sample in a study of T cells in Graves' hyperthyroidism and ophthalmopathy. Via MiXCR, TCRdb re-called the multiplex PCR reads, giving one row per CDR3 protein. Of roughly 350,000 distinct CDR3 sequences in the sample, around 13% were seen once. Material for sequencing was blood. The receptor set was obtained from a woman aged 25 to 45 with Graves' ophthalmopathy. CDR3s include the opening cysteine and the closing phenylalanine or tryptophan. Each record gives: D gene, clone size, J gene, V gene, CDR3 protein, CDR3 DNA. A D gene is named only where the DNA matches it firmly. Rows may omit the clone size; those that give it use once, few, many or a size class.

d_call: TRBD2; clone_size: many; j_call: TRBJ2-7; v_call: TRBV19; cdr3_aa: CASSIQSGTGYEQYF; cdr3_nt: TGTGCCAGTAGTATTCAGAGCGGGACCGGCTACGAGCAGTACTTC
d_call: TRBD1; clone_size: .; j_call: TRBJ1-6; v_call: TRBV20-1; cdr3_aa: CSASTGIVRSPLHF; cdr3_nt: TGCAGTGCTTCGACAGGGATAGTCCGTTCACCCCTCCACTTT
d_call: .; clone_size: many; j_call: TRBJ2-1; v_call: TRBV24-1; cdr3_aa: CATSEGQGRKNEQFF; cdr3_nt: TGTGCCACCAGTGAAGGCCAGGGGAGGAAGAATGAGCAGTTCTTC
d_call: .; clone_size: many; j_call: TRBJ2-1; v_call: TRBV5-6; cdr3_aa: CASSLIVVPGQRTYNEQFF; cdr3_nt: TGTGCCAGCAGCTTGATCGTTGTCCCCGGACAGCGGACCTACAATGAGCAGTTCTTC
d_call: .; clone_size: many; j_call: TRBJ1-1; v_call: TRBV2; cdr3_aa: CASGGVGGEYTEAFF; cdr3_nt: TGTGCCAGCGGAGGGGTCGGAGGGGAATACACTGAAGCTTTCTTT
d_call: .; clone_size: many; j_call: TRBJ2-1; v_call: TRBV30; cdr3_aa: CAWSGSDEQFF; cdr3_nt: TGTGCCTGGAGTGGATCGGATGAGCAGTTCTTC
d_call: .; clone_size: .; j_call: TRBJ1-1; v_call: TRBV6-1; cdr3_aa: CASSGRVAFF; cdr3_nt: TGTGCCAGCAGTGGACGGGTAGCTTTCTTT
d_call: .; clone_size: .; j_call: TRBJ1-4; v_call: TRBV7-9; cdr3_aa: CASSHTVADDNEKLVF; cdr3_nt: TGTGCCAGCAGTCACACTGTGGCGGATGATAATGAAAAACTGGTTTTT
d_call: .; clone_size: many; j_call: TRBJ2-3; v_call: TRBV4-2; cdr3_aa: CASSPAVRGAADTQYF; cdr3_nt: TGTGCCAGCAGCCCCGCCGTGAGGGGGGCGGCAGATACGCAGTATTTT
d_call: .; clone_size: .; j_call: TRBJ2-7; v_call: TRBV13; cdr3_aa: CASSLGTLQYEQCF; cdr3_nt: TGTGCCAGCAGCCTGGGGACACTTCAGTACGAGCAGTGCTTC
d_call: TRBD1; clone_size: many; j_call: TRBJ2-3; v_call: TRBV28; cdr3_aa: CASKDRVIRTDTQYF; cdr3_nt: TGTGCCAGCAAAGACAGGGTAATTCGCACAGATACGCAGTATTTT
d_call: TRBD1; clone_size: many; j_call: TRBJ1-1; v_call: TRBV7-2; cdr3_aa: CASSARTGRDTEAFF; cdr3_nt: TGTGCCAGCAGCGCAAGGACAGGGAGGGACACTGAAGCTTTCTTT
d_call: TRBD1; clone_size: many; j_call: TRBJ2-6; v_call: TRBV20-1; cdr3_aa: CSAASGTGSGANVLTF; cdr3_nt: TGCAGTGCTGCCTCCGGGACAGGGTCCGGGGCCAACGTCCTGACTTTC
d_call: .; clone_size: .; j_call: TRBJ1-1; v_call: TRBV6-4; cdr3_aa: CASSANAMNTEAFF; cdr3_nt: TGTGCCAGCAGTGCTAACGCGATGAACACTGAAGCTTTCTTT
d_call: .; clone_size: many; j_call: TRBJ1-5; v_call: TRBV5-5; cdr3_aa: CASSRTYSNQPQHF; cdr3_nt: TGTGCCAGCAGCAGAACCTATAGCAATCAGCCCCAGCATTTT
d_call: .; clone_size: many; j_call: TRBJ2-4; v_call: TRBV20-1; cdr3_aa: CSARDQASLLTKNIQYF; cdr3_nt: TGCAGTGCTAGAGATCAGGCTAGCCTTCTAACCAAAAACATTCAGTACTTC
d_call: TRBD1; clone_size: few; j_call: TRBJ2-5; v_call: TRBV9; cdr3_aa: CASSGWDRGAVETQYF; cdr3_nt: TGTGCCAGCAGCGGATGGGACAGGGGGGCGGTGGAGACCCAGTACTTC
d_call: .; clone_size: many; j_call: TRBJ2-2; v_call: TRBV20-1; cdr3_aa: CSAIHRSWYQNTGELFF; cdr3_nt: TGCAGTGCTATTCACCGGAGTTGGTACCAGAACACCGGGGAGCTGTTTTTT
d_call: TRBD1; clone_size: .; j_call: TRBJ1-4; v_call: TRBV5-6; cdr3_aa: CASSLFIDREAEKLFF; cdr3_nt: TGTGCCAGCAGCTTGTTTATCGACAGGGAGGCTGAAAAACTGTTTTTT
d_call: .; clone_size: many; j_call: TRBJ1-3; v_call: TRBV27; cdr3_aa: CASSLSIGPGNTIYF; cdr3_nt: TGTGCCAGCAGTTTATCGATAGGACCTGGAAACACCATATATTTT
d_call: .; clone_size: many; j_call: TRBJ2-3; v_call: TRBV7-2; cdr3_aa: CASSLKVAATDTQYF; cdr3_nt: TGTGCCAGCAGCTTAAAAGTAGCGGCCACAGATACGCAGTATTTT
d_call: .; clone_size: few; j_call: TRBJ2-3; v_call: TRBV5-6; cdr3_aa: CASSSHSLSTDTQYF; cdr3_nt: TGTGCCAGCAGCTCCCACAGTCTAAGCACAGATACGCAGTATTTT
d_call: TRBD1; clone_size: many; j_call: TRBJ2-4; v_call: TRBV20-1; cdr3_aa: CSAKQGIGAKNIQYF; cdr3_nt: TGCAGTGCCAAACAGGGGATTGGGGCCAAAAACATTCAGTACTTC
d_call: .; clone_size: .; j_call: TRBJ1-6; v_call: TRBV2; cdr3_aa: CASSEYGRPGDSPLHF; cdr3_nt: TGTGCCAGCAGTGAATACGGGCGACCGGGGGATTCACCCCTCCACTTT